This T cell receptor (beta chain) was obtained from a study of radiation and T cells in renal cell carcinoma. TCRdb's copy holds only in-frame clones and misses some; the assay was immunoSEQ multiplex PCR. The table shows approximately 85,000 clones, with approximately 90% occurring only once. The time point is: blood 4 weeks post-SBRT, at nephrectomy. Regarding treatment: 15 Gy SBRT to primary tumor, nephrectomy 4 weeks later. This clone has only one observation. The germline V and J ends were trimmed by 4 bases and 1 base, with 11 bases remaining between them. The CDR3 length is 16 residues. Germline-derived CDR1 and CDR2 are LNHDA and SQIVND (reference sequence).

This rearrangement joins TRBV19 to TRBJ2-6; possibly TRBD2 for D (6 bases). The TCR comes from a woman between 65 and 79 years old with renal cell carcinoma. The sample here was blood, taken from a patient whose treatment included radiotherapy and nephrectomy. DNA of the CDR3: TGTGCCAGTAGTACTGGGACTCCTTCTGGGGCCAACGTCCTGACTTTC. Residues: CASSTGTPSGANVLTF.